This is a list of T cell receptor beta chains from one sample in a study of blood T cell repertoires in COVID-19. TCRdb's copy holds only in-frame clones and misses some; the assay was immunoSEQ multiplex PCR. The sample records roughly 150,000 clones, roughly 93% being singletons. Sequencing input: peripheral blood. These receptor sequences come from a man younger than 35 with COVID-19, enrolled during active disease. CDR3s include the opening cysteine and the closing phenylalanine or tryptophan. The D gene is left open where the match is weak. Expanded clones are given a class, and other clones once, few, many or no size at all.

V,J,D,size,CDR3,DNA
TRBV3-1/TRBV3-2,TRBJ2-1,NA,few,CASSPGIRYNEQFF,TGTGCCAGCAGCCCAGGTATTAGATACAATGAGCAGTTCTTC
TRBV6-2/TRBV6-3,TRBJ1-5,TRBD1,NA,CASSGRQGVFGNQPQHF,TGTGCCAGCAGTGGCAGACAGGGGGTTTTTGGCAATCAGCCCCAGCATTTT
TRBV7-9,TRBJ2-1,TRBD1,few,CASSRTGVYNEQFF,TGTGCCAGCAGTCGGACAGGGGTTTACAATGAGCAGTTCTTC
TRBV27,TRBJ1-4,TRBD1,few,CASCLLGTGGGQCEKLLF,TGTGCCAGCTGCCTCTTAGGGACAGGGGGTGGGCAGTGTGAAAAACTGCTTTTT
TRBV19,TRBJ2-7,NA,NA,CASSRGPLGYEQYF,TGTGCCAGTAGCAGGGGTCCCCTTGGCTACGAGCAGTACTTC
TRBV5-1,TRBJ2-1,NA,once,CASSFHADRGNEQFF,TGCGCCAGCAGCTTCCATGCGGACCGGGGCAATGAGCAGTTCTTC
TRBV28,TRBJ2-5,NA,once,CASSSGTLRYGETQYF,TGTGCCAGCAGTTCAGGGACTCTAAGGTACGGAGAGACCCAGTACTTC
TRBV9,TRBJ2-5,NA,NA,CASSALAERGLETQYF,TGTGCCAGCAGCGCTTTAGCGGAGAGGGGATTGGAGACCCAGTACTTC
TRBV28,TRBJ2-1,NA,NA,CASSFLLDGSSYNEQFF,TGTGCCAGCAGTTTCCTACTCGACGGGAGCTCCTACAATGAGCAGTTCTTC
TRBV4-1,TRBJ1-5,TRBD1,NA,CASSRLATGAQPQHF,TGCGCCAGCAGCCGATTGGCGACAGGGGCTCAGCCCCAGCATTTT
TRBV19,TRBJ1-1,NA,NA,CASSMVPGGTEAFF,TGTGCCAGTAGTATGGTTCCGGGAGGCACTGAAGCTTTCTTT
TRBV7-9,TRBJ1-2,NA,NA,CASSLQASNYGYTF,TGTGCCAGCAGCTTACAAGCTTCTAACTATGGCTACACCTTC
TRBV13,TRBJ2-3,TRBD2,NA,CASSRASGRWNTQYF,TGTGCCAGCAGCCGGGCTAGCGGGAGGTGGAATACGCAGTATTTT
TRBV11-2,TRBJ2-5,TRBD2,NA,CASSLAGTSGQETQYF,TGTGCCAGCAGCTTGGCCGGGACTAGCGGACAAGAGACCCAGTACTTC
TRBV28,TRBJ1-5,TRBD1,NA,CASSSVSRGRGGNQPQHF,TGTGCCAGCAGTTCGGTTAGCAGGGGGCGAGGAGGAAATCAGCCCCAGCATTTT
TRBV9,TRBJ2-7,TRBD1,NA,CASSGWTGTQEQYF,TGTGCCAGCAGCGGATGGACAGGGACGCAGGAGCAGTACTTC
TRBV7-6,TRBJ2-2,NA,NA,CASSPHREVGPGELFF,TGTGCCAGCAGCCCCCACAGGGAAGTAGGGCCCGGGGAGCTGTTTTTT
TRBV9,TRBJ2-5,TRBD1,NA,CASSVAGQLETQYF,TGTGCCAGCAGCGTAGCGGGACAGTTGGAGACCCAGTACTTC
TRBV7-8,TRBJ2-3,TRBD2,NA,CASSLAGGPSDTQYF,TGTGCCAGCAGCTTAGCGGGAGGGCCCTCAGATACGCAGTATTTT
TRBV29-1,TRBJ2-1,TRBD2,NA,CSVTGTTRLGEQFF,TGCAGCGTTACCGGGACTACCCGCCTTGGTGAGCAGTTCTTC
TRBV20-1,TRBJ2-7,NA,NA,CSASVQGQEQYF,TGCAGTGCTAGTGTTCAGGGGCAAGAGCAGTACTTC
TRBV28,TRBJ2-7,TRBD1,NA,CASSLPEDREGTYEQYF,TGTGCCAGCAGTTTACCCGAGGACAGGGAAGGGACCTACGAGCAGTACTTC
TRBV15,TRBJ2-1,TRBD2,NA,CATKGTSGGYEQFF,TGTGCCACGAAAGGGACTAGCGGGGGTTATGAGCAGTTCTTC
TRBV14,TRBJ1-1,NA,NA,CASSQGLRAFF,TGTGCCAGCAGCCAGGGACTCCGGGCTTTCTTT
TRBV19,TRBJ1-6,NA,NA,CASSNRARNSPLHF,TGTGCCAGTAGTAACAGGGCCCGGAATTCACCCCTCCACTTT
TRBV28,TRBJ1-2,TRBD1,NA,CASSFRQGALSGYTF,TGTGCCAGCAGTTTTAGGCAGGGGGCTCTTTCCGGCTACACCTTC
TRBV19,TRBJ1-1,NA,NA,CASASPELNTEAFF,TGTGCCAGCGCGTCCCCGGAACTAAACACTGAAGCTTTCTTT